The source of this TCR beta chain is a study of blood T cell repertoires in COVID-19. Study-level information: Samples taken during acute and convalescent COVID-19 were collected in the United States, Italy and Spain.

Sequencing used immunoSEQ multiplex PCR; TCRdb keeps in-frame clones, though not all of them. This table holds over 65,000 clones, around nine tenths found once. J lost 0 bases, V lost 6 bases, and 18 bases had no gene match. Germline CDR1 reads SNHLY; CDR2 reads FYNNEI. This CDR3 region has 19 residues. The sample taken for sequencing was peripheral blood. The TCR sequence derives from an older woman with acute or convalescent COVID-19. This chain uses TRBV2 with TRBJ1-2, with TRBD1 matching 8 bases. CDR3 region: CASRDDPLDRGWPNYGYTF. Here the CDR3 DNA reads TGTGCCAGCAGAGACGACCCACTTGACAGGGGATGGCCTAACTATGGCTACACCTTC. Full variable domain (outside the CDR3, taken from reference TRBV2 and TRBJ1-2): EPEVTQTPSHQVTQMGQEVILRCVPISNHLYFYWYRQILGQKVEFLVSFYNNEISEKSEIFDDQFSVERPDGSNFTLKIRSTKLEDSAMYFCASRDDPLDRGWPNYGYTFGSGTRLTVV.